The clone carrying this T cell receptor beta chain was recorded a few times. The antigen is undetermined. TCRdb re-called the 5' RACE reads through MiXCR, storing one row per CDR3 protein. The table includes roughly 130,000 distinct CDR3 sequences, roughly a tenth detected once. The data originate from a study of CD8 T cells in ankylosing spondylitis. General observations from the study: In ankylosing spondylitis patients, matched synovial fluid reportedly showed significant enrichment of disease-linked clones. Disease-linked clones proved CD8+ and comparatively uncommon in peripheral blood. Fewer than 10 highly homologous variants formed a TCR beta motif that appeared characteristic of ankylosing spondylitis blood. Earlier studies detected some motif variants in reactive arthritis synovial fluid and blood.

From germline, CDR1 is SQVTM and CDR2 ANQGSEA. Trimming took off 6 bases at V and 3 bases at J, with 12 bases between the two ends. The CDR3 length is 12 residues. V and J are TRBV29-1 and TRBJ2-7; perhaps TRBD1 as D (6 bases). This clonotype was sampled from a male donor with ankylosing spondylitis or in good health (not recorded which). What was sequenced was blood, either unsorted or a sorted T cell fraction (not recorded which). The CDR3 region has the DNA TGCAGCGTGACTGGACAGTACTACGAGCAGTACTTC. The encoded protein is CSVTGQYYEQYF.